The T cell receptor (beta chain) under discussion was sequenced for a study of CD8 T cells in ankylosing spondylitis (dated by TCRdb to the late 2010s). Regarding the study in general: The study set out to find disease-linked TCR variants by profiling T cell receptor beta repertoires in ankylosing spondylitis patients and healthy donors. Peripheral blood was sampled, and synovial fluid was also collected from ankylosing spondylitis patients. The full study cohort comprised 25 ankylosing spondylitis patients and over a hundred healthy donors. Summary of the overall study and its limitations: Blood from ankylosing spondylitis patients appeared to be characterized by a TCR beta motif made up of fewer than ten highly homologous amino acid variants. Some motif variants were previously reported in synovial fluid and blood of reactive arthritis patients, suggesting common disease-initiation mechanisms. The disease-linked clones had a CD8+ phenotype and were found at relatively low frequencies in peripheral blood. According to the report, matched synovial fluid samples from ankylosing spondylitis patients were significantly enriched for the disease-linked clones.

From its cysteine to its phenylalanine, the CDR3 spans 16 amino acids. Only the CDR3 part of the read is kept: 48 bases, read in frame from the first base. The germline V gene provides CDR1 SGHTA and CDR2 FQGNSA. Trimming at the junction amounts to 0 bases on V and 2 bases on J, and the germline ends lie 11 bases apart. Synovial fluid samples were matched to blood samples from the same ankylosing spondylitis patients. As for this clonotype: The antigen this receptor binds is unknown. No clone much larger than this one lies a single base away; base qualities are absent.

Sequencing relied on an Illumina HiSeq 2500. Quantitative 5'-RACE with molecular barcodes was the method used to prepare the TCR beta libraries. The published analysis was carried out like this. A new computational method, built on a probabilistic model of VDJ rearrangement, was used to identify disease-linked TCR variants. The raw public data were reprocessed by TCRdb itself: fastp quality trimming at Q25, MiXCR clonotype calling, in-frame beta chains only. CDR3 protein sequences are deduplicated, and each keeps its most common genes and DNA. Here the V and J calls rest on TCRdb's processing, not on the authors' analysis. The sample table shows about 140,000 distinct CDR3 sequences, and 7% to 10% are seen once. The ten largest account for approximately 7% of the sample.

The chain uses TRBV7-2 and TRBJ1-5, with no D gene named confidently. The TCR was taken from a male donor with ankylosing spondylitis. Sequencing input: synovial fluid, either unsorted or a sorted T cell fraction (not recorded which). Here is the DNA: TGTGCCAGCAGCTTAGCACCGGTGGCGGGCAATCAGCCCCAGCATTTT. It specifies CASSLAPVAGNQPQHF.